This T cell receptor (beta chain) was found in a study of cytomegalovirus exposure and HLA in healthy donors. Turning to this clone: Its specificity is unknown.

Using immunoSEQ multiplex PCR, the repertoire was profiled, and TCRdb retains in-frame clones only, with some absent. This sample has roughly 150,000 clones, with less than 90% found just once. Findings of the study overall: Within the 120 or so validation repertoires, first-cohort TCR clusters tended to co-occur, according to a later analysis.

CDR3 size: 12 residues. Germline V gene data show CDR1 as SGHTA and CDR2 as FQGNSA. V was shortened by 1 base and J by 5 bases, with 6 bases between the two germline ends. The donors were part of the validation cohort, which consisted of more than 90 subjects and was separate from the first cohort of under 850 subjects. The chain has TRBV7-2 and TRBJ2-7, with no clear D. The sample comprised PBMCs. The receptor's source is a woman in her thirties in good health and CMV-seronegative. CDR3 protein: CASSLEAHEQYF. DNA for the CDR3: TGTGCCAGCAGCTTAGAAGCCCACGAGCAGTACTTC.